A single sample gave rise to the 10 T cell receptor beta chains below, sequenced in a study of blood T cell repertoires in COVID-19. TCRdb's table, derived via immunoSEQ multiplex PCR, lists solely in-frame clones and lacks some. The sample carries 100,000 to 150,000 clones, over 60% recorded once. The specimen was peripheral blood. The receptors come from a man in his forties with active or convalescent COVID-19.

V is TRBV29-1 and J is TRBJ1-1, with D uncertain. V lost 1 base and J 0 bases, leaving 9 bases between the germline ends. The CDR3 covers 14 residues. Per germline, CDR1 SQVTM and CDR2 ANQGSEA. The CDR3 coding sequence is TGCAGCGTTGAAGGCACAGAACTGAACACTGAAGCTTTCTTT. Amino acids: CSVEGTELNTEAFF.

This chain joins TRBV5-4 and TRBJ2-1; no clear D. The CDR3 is 14 amino acids. Germline CDR1 and CDR2: SGHNT and YYREEE (reference sequence). Trimming shortened V by 4 bases and J by 7 bases, and 15 bases separated the two germline ends. CDR3 nucleotide sequence: TGTGCCAGCAGCGTACCTAGTGGTCGAAATGAGCAGTTCTTC. This translates into CASSVPSGRNEQFF. Combining the CDR3 with reference TRBV5-4 and TRBJ2-1 gives the whole variable domain ETGVTQSPTHLIKTRGQQVTLRCSSQSGHNTVSWYQQALGQGPQFIFQYYREEENGRGNFPPRFSGLQFPNYSSELNVNALELDDSALYLCASSVPSGRNEQFFGPGTRLTVL.

J is TRBJ2-7 and V is TRBV27, with D perhaps matching TRBD2 (6 bases). Germline CDR1 reads MNHEY; CDR2 reads SMNVEV (reference sequence). The ends were cut back, 5 bases at V and 1 base at J, with 9 bases in the middle. This CDR3 has 13 residues. The CDR3 coding sequence is TGTGCCAGCAGTCACCGGGAGTCCTACGAGCAGTACTTC. Protein: CASSHRESYEQYF.

The chain uses TRBV7-2 and TRBJ2-3, with 10 bases matching TRBD2. After removal of 5 bases from V and 5 bases from J, the junction contained 10 bases not matched to a gene. From germline, CDR1 is SGHTA and CDR2 FQGNSA. This CDR3 region has 16 residues. The CDR3 coding sequence is TGTGCCAGCAGCCGCCGCGGGCTAGCGGGGGAAGATACGCAGTATTTT. Protein product: CASSRRGLAGEDTQYF.

This chain connects TRBV5-1 to TRBJ2-3; perhaps TRBD2 as D (5 bases). V was pared by 2 bases and J by 6 bases, with 16 bases between. In germline, CDR1 is SGHRS, CDR2 YFSETQ. This CDR3 is built from 15 residues. CDR3 nucleotides: TGCGCCAGCAGCTTTAACGCCCCGTCGGGGGATACGCAGTATTTT. Translating gives CASSFNAPSGDTQYF.

This clone was detected only once. V is TRBV19 and J is TRBJ2-7; 7 bases line up with TRBD2. V dropped 1 base and J dropped 2; count of bases not matched to a gene: 5. CDR3 length: 15 amino acids. CDR1 and CDR2 (germline): LNHDA, SQIVND (reference sequence). CDR3 sequence reads: CASSIVAGPAYEQYF. DNA for the CDR3: TGTGCCAGTAGTATAGTAGCGGGTCCCGCCTACGAGCAGTACTTC.

The chain is built from TRBV6-2 or TRBV6-3 and TRBJ2-1; 7 bases are a match to TRBD2. V shed 6 bases and J 7 bases; nucleotides not matched to a gene: 15. This CDR3 is built from 16 residues. Germline V gene data show CDR1 as MNHEY and CDR2 as SVGEGT. DNA of the CDR3: TGTGCCAGCAGCCCTCAGGGAGCGGGGTTAAGGAATGAGCAGTTCTTC. This translates into CASSPQGAGLRNEQFF.

This rearrangement joins TRBV4-2 to TRBJ2-5; D is unresolved. CDR3 size: 13 residues. Germline V gives CDR1 LGHNA, CDR2 YNFKEQ. The ends were cut back, 3 bases at V and 5 bases at J, with 10 bases in the middle. CDR3 residues: CASSQSFMETQYF. The CDR3 nucleotides are TGTGCCAGCAGCCAGTCCTTTATGGAGACCCAGTACTTC.

The chain joins TRBV6-1 to TRBJ1-4; no clear D gene. Germline V gene sequence: CDR1 MNHNS, CDR2 SASEGT. The V end was cut by 2 bases, the J end by 7 bases, with 14 bases between. This CDR3 region has 15 residues. The CDR3 here is CASSESRRVAEKLFF. In nucleotides, the CDR3 is TGTGCCAGCAGTGAATCGAGGAGGGTGGCTGAAAAACTGTTTTTT.

CDR3 loop: CASRRELADTQYF. The CDR3 DNA reads TGTGCCAGCAGAAGGGAGTTGGCAGATACGCAGTATTTT. This sequence joins TRBV6-5 and TRBJ2-3, with D tentatively TRBD2 (5 bases). Germline-derived CDR1 and CDR2 are MNHEY and SVGAGI. V was cut by 6 bases and J by 4 bases, with 11 bases left in between. The length of the CDR3 is 13 residues.